The clone carrying this T cell receptor (beta chain) was observed a single time. TCRdb's copy holds only in-frame clones and misses some; the assay was immunoSEQ multiplex PCR. The sample yields over 100,000 clones, over 85% seen once. V lost 3 bases and J lost 1, with 10 bases in between. The CDR3 contains 15 residues. CDR1 is MGHRA, CDR2 YSYEKL, per germline. This sample is part of a study of cytomegalovirus exposure and HLA in healthy donors. This receptor was taken from a woman between 18 and 30 years old in good health and CMV-seronegative. The sample was PBMCs. The chain joins TRBV4-1 to TRBJ1-5; D gene uncertain. The CDR3 spells CASSQGQWSNQPQHF. CDR3 sequence (DNA): TGCGCCAGCAGCCAGGGCCAGTGGAGCAATCAGCCCCAGCATTTT.